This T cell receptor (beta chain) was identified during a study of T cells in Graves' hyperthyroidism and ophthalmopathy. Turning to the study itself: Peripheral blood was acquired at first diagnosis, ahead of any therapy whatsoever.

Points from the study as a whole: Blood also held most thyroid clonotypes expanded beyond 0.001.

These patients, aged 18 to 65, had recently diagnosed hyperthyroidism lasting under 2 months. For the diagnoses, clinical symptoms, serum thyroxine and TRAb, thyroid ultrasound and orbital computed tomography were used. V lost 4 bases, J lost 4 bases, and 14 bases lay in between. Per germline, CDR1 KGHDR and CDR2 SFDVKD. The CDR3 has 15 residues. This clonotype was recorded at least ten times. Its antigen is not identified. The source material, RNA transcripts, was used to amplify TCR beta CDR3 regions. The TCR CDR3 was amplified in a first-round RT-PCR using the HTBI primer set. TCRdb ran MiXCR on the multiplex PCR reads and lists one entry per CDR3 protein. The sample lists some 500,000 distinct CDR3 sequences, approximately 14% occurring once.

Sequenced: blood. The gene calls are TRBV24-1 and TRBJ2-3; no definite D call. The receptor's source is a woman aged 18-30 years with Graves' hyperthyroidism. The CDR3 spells CATSDTPRKPDTQYF. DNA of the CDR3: TGTGCCACCAGTGACACCCCACGCAAGCCAGATACGCAGTATTTT.